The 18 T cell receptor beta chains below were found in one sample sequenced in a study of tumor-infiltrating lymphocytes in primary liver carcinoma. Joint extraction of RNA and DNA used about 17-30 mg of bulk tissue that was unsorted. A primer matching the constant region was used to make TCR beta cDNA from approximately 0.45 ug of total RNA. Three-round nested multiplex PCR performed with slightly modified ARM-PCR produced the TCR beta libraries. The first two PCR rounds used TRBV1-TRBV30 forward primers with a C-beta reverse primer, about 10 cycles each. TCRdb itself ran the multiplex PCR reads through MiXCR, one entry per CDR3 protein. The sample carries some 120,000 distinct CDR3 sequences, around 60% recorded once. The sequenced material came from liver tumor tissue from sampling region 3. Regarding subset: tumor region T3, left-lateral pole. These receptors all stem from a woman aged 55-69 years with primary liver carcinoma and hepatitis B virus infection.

The CDR3 sequence is CASSPGQGTKTQYF. DNA for the CDR3: TGTGCCAGCAGCCCGGGACAGGGTACGAAGACCCAGTACTTC. The chain links TRBV27 to TRBJ2-5, with 9 nucleotides matching TRBD1. After removal of 6 bases from V and 6 bases from J, the junction contained 8 bases not matched to a gene. Germline V gene data show CDR1 as MNHEY and CDR2 as SMNVEV (reference sequence). The length of the CDR3 is 14 residues.

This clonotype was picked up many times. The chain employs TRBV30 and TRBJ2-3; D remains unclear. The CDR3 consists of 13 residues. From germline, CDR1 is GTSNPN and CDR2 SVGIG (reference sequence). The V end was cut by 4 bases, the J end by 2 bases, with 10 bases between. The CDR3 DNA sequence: TGTGCCTGGATCCTCCCTCACACAGATACGCAGTATTTT. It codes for CAWILPHTDTQYF.

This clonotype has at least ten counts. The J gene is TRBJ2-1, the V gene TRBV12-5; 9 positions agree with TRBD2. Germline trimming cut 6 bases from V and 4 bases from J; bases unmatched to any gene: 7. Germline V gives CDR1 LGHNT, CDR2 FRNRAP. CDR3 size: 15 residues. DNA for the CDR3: TGTGCTAGTGGCCAGACTAGCGGCCTATACAATGAGCAGTTCTTC. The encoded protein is CASGQTSGLYNEQFF.

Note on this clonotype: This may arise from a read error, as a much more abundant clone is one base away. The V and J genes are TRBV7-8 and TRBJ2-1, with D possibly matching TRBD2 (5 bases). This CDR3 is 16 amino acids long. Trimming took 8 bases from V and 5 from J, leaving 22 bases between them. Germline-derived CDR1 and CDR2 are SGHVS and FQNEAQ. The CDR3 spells CASRPMGATSNNEQFF. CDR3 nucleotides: TGTGCCAGCCGCCCGATGGGAGCGACCTCGAACAATGAGCAGTTCTTC.

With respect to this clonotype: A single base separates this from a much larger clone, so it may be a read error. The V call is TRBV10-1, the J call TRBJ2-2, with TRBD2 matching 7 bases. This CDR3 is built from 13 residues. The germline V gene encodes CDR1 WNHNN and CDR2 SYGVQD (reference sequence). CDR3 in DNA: TGCGCCAGCAGTGAGGTTCTATCGGGGGGGCTGTTTTTT. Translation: CASSEVLSGGLFF.

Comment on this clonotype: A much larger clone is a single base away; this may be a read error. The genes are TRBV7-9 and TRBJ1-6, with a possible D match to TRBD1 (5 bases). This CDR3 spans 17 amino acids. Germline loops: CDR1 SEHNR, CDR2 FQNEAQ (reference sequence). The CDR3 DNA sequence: TGTGACAGCAGCTTAGGGACGGGTGCAGAGAGGAATTCACCCCTCCACTTT. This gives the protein CDSSLGTGAERNSPLHF. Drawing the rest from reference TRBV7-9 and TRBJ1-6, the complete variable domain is DTGVSQNPRHKITKRGQNVTFRCDPISEHNRLYWYRQTLGQGPEFLTYFQNEAQLEKSRLLSDRFSAERPKGSFSTLEIQRTEQGDSAMYLCDSSLGTGAERNSPLHFGNGTRLTVT.

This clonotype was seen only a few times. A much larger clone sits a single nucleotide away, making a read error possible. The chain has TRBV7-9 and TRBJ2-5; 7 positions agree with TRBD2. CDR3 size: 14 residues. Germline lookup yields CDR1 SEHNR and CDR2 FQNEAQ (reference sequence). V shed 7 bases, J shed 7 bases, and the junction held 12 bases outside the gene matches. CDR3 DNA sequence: TGTGCCAGCAACTCAGTGGGAGGGCCGGGGACCCAGTACTTC. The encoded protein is CASNSVGGPGTQYF.

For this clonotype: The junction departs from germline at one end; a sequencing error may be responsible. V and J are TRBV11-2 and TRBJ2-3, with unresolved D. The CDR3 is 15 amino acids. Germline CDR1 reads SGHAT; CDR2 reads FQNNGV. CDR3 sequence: CASSLDGRNTDTQYF. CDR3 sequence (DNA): TGTGCCAGCAGCCTAGATGGTAGGAATACAGATACGCAGTATTTT.

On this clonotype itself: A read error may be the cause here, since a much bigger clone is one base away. CDR3 DNA: TGTGCCAGCAGCCACAAGACAGATCTAGCAGATACGCAGTATTTT. Protein sequence: CASSHKTDLADTQYF. V is TRBV14 and J is TRBJ2-3, with a tentative D call TRBD1 (5 bases). The CDR3 covers 15 residues. V shed 3 bases and J shed 4 bases, with 14 bases lying between them. In germline, CDR1 is SGHDN, CDR2 FVKESK.

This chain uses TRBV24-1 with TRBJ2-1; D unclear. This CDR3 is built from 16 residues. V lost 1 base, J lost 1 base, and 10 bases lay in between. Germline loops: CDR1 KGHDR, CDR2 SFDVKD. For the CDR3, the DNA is TGTGCCACCAGTGATTTCGGCGGAAGTTCCTACAATGAGCAGTTCTTC. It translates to CATSDFGGSSYNEQFF.

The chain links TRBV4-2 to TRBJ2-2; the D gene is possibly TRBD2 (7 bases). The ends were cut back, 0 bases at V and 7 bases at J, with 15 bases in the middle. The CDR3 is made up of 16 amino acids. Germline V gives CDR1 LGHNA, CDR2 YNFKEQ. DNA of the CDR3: TGTGCCAGCAGCCAAGAACCAGTGGGAGGGGGCGGGGAGCTGTTTTTT. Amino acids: CASSQEPVGGGGELFF.

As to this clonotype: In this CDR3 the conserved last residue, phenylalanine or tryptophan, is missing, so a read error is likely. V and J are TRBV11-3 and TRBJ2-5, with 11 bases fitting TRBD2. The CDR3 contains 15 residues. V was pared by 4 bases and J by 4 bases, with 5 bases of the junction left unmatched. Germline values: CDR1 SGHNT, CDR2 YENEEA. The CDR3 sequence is CASSYGTSGGETQYS. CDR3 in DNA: TGTGCCAGCAGCTACGGGACTAGCGGTGGAGAGACCCAGTACTCC.

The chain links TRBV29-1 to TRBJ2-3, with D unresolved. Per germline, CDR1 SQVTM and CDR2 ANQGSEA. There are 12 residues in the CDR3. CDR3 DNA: TGCAGTCTTTCTCAGGACACAGATACGCAGTATTTT. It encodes CSLSQDTDTQYF.

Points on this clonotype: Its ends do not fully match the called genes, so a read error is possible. The chain's CDR3 is CSVEVAGANVQTF. The CDR3 DNA sequence: TGCAGTGTTGAGGTGGCTGGGGCCAACGTCCAGACTTTC. The genes are TRBV29-1 and TRBJ2-6; D is perhaps TRBD1 (5 bases). The CDR3 spans 13 residues. Looked up from germline, CDR1 is SQVTM and CDR2 is ANQGSEA.

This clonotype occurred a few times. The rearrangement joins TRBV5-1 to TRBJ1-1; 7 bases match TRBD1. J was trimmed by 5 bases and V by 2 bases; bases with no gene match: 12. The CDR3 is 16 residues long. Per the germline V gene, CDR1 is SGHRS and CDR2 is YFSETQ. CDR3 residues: CASSFEDRTSGTEAFF. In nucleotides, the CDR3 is TGCGCCAGCAGCTTCGAGGACAGGACGAGTGGGACTGAAGCTTTCTTT.

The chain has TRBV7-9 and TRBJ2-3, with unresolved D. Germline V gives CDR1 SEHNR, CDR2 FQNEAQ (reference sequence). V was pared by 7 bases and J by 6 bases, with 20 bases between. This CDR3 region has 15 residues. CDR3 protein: CASNIPLEVDDTQYF. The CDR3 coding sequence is TGTGCCAGCAACATCCCCTTAGAGGTCGATGATACGCAGTATTTT.

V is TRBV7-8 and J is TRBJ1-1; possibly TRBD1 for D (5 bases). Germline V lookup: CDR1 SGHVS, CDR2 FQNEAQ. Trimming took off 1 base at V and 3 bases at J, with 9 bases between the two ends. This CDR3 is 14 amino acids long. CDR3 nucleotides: TGTGCCAGCAGCTTAGTTTCCAGGGACACTGAAGCTTTCTTT. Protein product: CASSLVSRDTEAFF.

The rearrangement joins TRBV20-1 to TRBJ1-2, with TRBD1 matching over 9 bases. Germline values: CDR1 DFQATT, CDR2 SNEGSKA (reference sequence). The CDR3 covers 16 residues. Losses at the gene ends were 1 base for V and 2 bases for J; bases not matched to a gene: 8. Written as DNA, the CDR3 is TGCAGTGCTAGAGGGACAGGGGACTCTACGAACTATGGCTACACCTTC. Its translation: CSARGTGDSTNYGYTF.